This TCR beta chain was retrieved from a study of blood T cell repertoires in COVID-19. Background on the study: Whether acute or convalescent, the COVID-19 samples came from the United States, Italy and Spain. Sources were T cells, B-cell-depleted T cells, or PBMCs; the material itself was cDNA or gDNA.

Per germline, CDR1 MGHRA and CDR2 YSYEKL. The length of the CDR3 is 14 residues. V lost 6 bases and J lost 5; bases outside the gene matches: 8. Assay: immunoSEQ multiplex PCR; the TCRdb copy retains only in-frame clones and omits some. Altogether tens of thousands of clones are present, nearly 90% being singletons, with the ten largest covering more than 2%. The specimen sequenced was peripheral blood. This chain links TRBV4-1 with TRBJ2-5; 8 bases line up with TRBD2. The receptor's source is a human donor in a cohort sampled during active COVID-19. The chain's CDR3 is CASSTGGPGETQYF. The CDR3 bases are TGCGCCAGCAGTACGGGGGGGCCGGGGGAGACCCAGTACTTC.